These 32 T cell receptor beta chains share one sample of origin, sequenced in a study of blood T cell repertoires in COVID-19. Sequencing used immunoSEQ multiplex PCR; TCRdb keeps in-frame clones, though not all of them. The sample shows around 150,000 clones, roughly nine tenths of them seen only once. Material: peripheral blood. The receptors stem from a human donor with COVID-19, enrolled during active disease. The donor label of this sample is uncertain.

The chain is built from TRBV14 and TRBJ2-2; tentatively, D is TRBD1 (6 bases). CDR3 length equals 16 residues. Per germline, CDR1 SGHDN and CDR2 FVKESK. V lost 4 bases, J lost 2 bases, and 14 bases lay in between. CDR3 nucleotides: TGTGCCAGCAGCCCCCGACAGGCGTTAAACACCGGGGAGCTGTTTTTT. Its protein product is CASSPRQALNTGELFF.

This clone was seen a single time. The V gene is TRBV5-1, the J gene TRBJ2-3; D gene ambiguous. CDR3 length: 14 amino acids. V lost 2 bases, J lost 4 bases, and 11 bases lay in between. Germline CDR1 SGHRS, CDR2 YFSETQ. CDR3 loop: CASSFAGPADTQYF. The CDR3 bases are TGCGCCAGCAGCTTCGCTGGGCCGGCAGATACGCAGTATTTT.

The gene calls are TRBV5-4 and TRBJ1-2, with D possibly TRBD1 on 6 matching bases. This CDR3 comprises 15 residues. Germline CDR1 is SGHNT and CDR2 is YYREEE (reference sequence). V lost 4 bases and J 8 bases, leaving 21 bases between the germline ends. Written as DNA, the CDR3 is TGTGCCAGCAGCCACCTCGACAGGACCTGGTACGGCTACACCTTC. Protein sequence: CASSHLDRTWYGYTF.

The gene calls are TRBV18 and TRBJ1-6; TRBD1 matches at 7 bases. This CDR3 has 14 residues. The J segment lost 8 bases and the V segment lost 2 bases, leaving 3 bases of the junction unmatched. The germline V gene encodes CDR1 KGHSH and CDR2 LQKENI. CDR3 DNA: TGTGCCAGCTCACCAGACAGGGTAGATTCACCCCTCCACTTT. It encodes CASSPDRVDSPLHF.

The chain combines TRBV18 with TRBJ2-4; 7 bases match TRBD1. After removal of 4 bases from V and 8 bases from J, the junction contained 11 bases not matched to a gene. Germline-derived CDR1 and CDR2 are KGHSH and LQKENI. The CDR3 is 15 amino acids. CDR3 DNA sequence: TGTGCCAGCTCACGACCGGGACAGCTAAGAGACATTCAGTACTTC. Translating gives CASSRPGQLRDIQYF.

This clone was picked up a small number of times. CDR3 bases: TGTGCCAGCAGCCCGAGCGCGCCCACCAATCAGCCCCAGCATTTT. Protein: CASSPSAPTNQPQHF. The rearrangement uses TRBV25-1 and TRBJ1-5, with D unclear. This CDR3 is built from 15 residues. Germline V gene sequence: CDR1 MGHDK, CDR2 SYGVNS. V was trimmed by 6 bases and J by 3 bases, leaving 15 bases between them. Variable domain in full (rest from reference TRBV25-1 and TRBJ1-5): EADIYQTPRYLVIGTGKKITLECSQTMGHDKMYWYQQDPGMELHLIHYSYGVNSTEKGDLSSESTVSRIRTEHFPLTLESARPSHTSQYLCASSPSAPTNQPQHFGDGTRLSIL.

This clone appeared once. The CDR3 DNA sequence: TGTGCCAGCTCTTCCAGGGGGCGCGAAGCTTTCTTT. Translation: CASSSRGREAFF. J is TRBJ1-1 and V is TRBV5-3, with 8 bases identical to TRBD1. TRBV5-3 is an ORF for which the function is uncertain. This CDR3 region has 12 residues. The junction had 8 bases not matched to a gene; V was cut back by 8 bases and J by 8 bases.

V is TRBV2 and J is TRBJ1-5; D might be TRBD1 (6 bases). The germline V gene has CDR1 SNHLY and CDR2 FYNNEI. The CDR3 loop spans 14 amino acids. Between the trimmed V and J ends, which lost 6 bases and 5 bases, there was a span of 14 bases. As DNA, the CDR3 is TGTGCCAGCAGGACCTCAGGGGTGGATCAGCCCCAGCATTTT. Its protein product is CASRTSGVDQPQHF.

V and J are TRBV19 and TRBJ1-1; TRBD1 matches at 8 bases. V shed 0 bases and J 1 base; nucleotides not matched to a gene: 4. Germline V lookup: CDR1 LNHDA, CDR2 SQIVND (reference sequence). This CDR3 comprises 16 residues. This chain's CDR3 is CASSIDQTGANTEAFF. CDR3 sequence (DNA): TGTGCCAGTAGTATAGACCAGACAGGGGCGAACACTGAAGCTTTCTTT.

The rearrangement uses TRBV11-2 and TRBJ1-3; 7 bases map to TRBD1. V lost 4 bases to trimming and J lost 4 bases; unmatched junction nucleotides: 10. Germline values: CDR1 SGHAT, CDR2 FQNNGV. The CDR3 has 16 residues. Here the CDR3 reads CASSSRTGVEGNTIYF. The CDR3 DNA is TGTGCCAGCAGCTCGCGTACAGGGGTAGAAGGAAACACCATATATTTT.

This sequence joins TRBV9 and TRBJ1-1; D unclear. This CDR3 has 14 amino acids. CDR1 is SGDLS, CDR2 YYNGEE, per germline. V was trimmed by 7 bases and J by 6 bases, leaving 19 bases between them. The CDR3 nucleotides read TGTGCCAGCGCCCCCGGGAGGCAGGTCGCTGAAGCTTTCTTT. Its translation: CASAPGRQVAEAFF.

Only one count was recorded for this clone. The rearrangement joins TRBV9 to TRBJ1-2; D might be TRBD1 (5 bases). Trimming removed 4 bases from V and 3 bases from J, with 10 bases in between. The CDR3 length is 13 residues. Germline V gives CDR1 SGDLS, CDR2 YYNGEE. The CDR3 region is CASSPDSDYGYTF. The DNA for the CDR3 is TGTGCCAGCAGCCCCGACAGTGACTATGGCTACACCTTC.

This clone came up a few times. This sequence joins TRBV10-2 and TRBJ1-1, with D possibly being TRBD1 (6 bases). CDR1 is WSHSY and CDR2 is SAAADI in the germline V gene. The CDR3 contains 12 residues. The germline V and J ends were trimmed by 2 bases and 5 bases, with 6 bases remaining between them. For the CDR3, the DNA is TGCGCCAGCAGTGAGCAGGGGACTGAAGCTTTCTTT. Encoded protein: CASSEQGTEAFF.

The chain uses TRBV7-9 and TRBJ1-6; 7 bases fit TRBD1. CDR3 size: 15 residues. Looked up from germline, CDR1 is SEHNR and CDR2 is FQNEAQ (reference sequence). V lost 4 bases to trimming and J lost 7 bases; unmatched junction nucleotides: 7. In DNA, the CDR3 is TGTGCCAGCAGCTGGAGGACAGGTGGAAATTCACCCCTCCACTTT. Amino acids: CASSWRTGGNSPLHF.

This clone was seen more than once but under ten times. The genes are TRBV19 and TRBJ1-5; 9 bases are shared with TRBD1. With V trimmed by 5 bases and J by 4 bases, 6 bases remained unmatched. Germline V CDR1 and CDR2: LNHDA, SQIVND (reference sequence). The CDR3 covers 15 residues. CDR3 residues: CASSDRQGENQPQHF. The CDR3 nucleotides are TGTGCCAGTAGTGACAGACAGGGGGAGAATCAGCCCCAGCATTTT.

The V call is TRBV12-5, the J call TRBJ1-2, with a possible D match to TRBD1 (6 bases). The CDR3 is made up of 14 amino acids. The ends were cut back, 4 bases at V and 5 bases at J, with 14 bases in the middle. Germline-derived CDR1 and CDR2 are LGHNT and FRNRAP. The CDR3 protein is CASGSAGDGYGYTF. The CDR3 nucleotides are TGTGCTAGTGGTTCAGCAGGGGATGGTTATGGCTACACCTTC.

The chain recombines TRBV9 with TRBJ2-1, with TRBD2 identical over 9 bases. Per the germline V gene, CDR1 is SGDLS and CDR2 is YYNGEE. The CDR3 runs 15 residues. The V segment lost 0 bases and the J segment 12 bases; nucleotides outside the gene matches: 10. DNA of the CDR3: TGTGCCAGCAGCGTAGCGGCTAGCGGGGAATCACGGCAGTTCTTC. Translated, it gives CASSVAASGESRQFF.

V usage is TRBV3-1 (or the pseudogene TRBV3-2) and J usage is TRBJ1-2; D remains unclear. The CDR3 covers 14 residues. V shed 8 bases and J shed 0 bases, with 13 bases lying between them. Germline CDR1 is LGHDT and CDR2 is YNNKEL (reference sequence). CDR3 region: CASASHGANYGYTF. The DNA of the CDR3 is TGTGCCAGCGCCAGTCACGGAGCTAACTATGGCTACACCTTC.

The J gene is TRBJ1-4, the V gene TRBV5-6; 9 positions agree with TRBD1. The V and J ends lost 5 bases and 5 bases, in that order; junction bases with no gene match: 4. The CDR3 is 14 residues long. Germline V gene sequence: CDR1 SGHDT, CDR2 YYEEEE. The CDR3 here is CASSWDRENEKLFF. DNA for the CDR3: TGTGCCAGCAGTTGGGACAGGGAGAATGAAAAACTGTTTTTT.

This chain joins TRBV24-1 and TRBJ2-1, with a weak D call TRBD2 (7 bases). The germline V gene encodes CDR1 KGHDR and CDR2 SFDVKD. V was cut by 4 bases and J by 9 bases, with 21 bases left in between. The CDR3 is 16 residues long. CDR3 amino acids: CATSDPGGRAQGEQFF. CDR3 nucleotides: TGTGCCACCAGTGACCCCGGGGGGCGGGCCCAGGGTGAGCAGTTCTTC.

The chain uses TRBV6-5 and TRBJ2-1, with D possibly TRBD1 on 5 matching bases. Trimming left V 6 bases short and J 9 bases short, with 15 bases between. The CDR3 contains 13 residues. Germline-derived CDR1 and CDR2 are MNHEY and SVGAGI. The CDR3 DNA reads TGTGCCAGCAGCCAAGGGGCAGTGGGTGAGCAGTTCTTC. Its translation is CASSQGAVGEQFF.

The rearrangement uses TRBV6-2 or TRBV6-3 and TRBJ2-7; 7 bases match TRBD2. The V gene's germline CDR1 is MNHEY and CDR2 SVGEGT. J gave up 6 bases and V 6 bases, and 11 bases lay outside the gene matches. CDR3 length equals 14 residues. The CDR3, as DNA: TGTGCCAGCAGCCTACTAGCGACGACGCGCGAGCAGTACTTC. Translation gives CASSLLATTREQYF.

CDR3 region: CASSRSGTSGVNTGELFF. The CDR3 coding sequence is TGCGCCAGCAGCCGCTCCGGGACTAGCGGGGTGAACACCGGGGAGCTGTTTTTT. V gene TRBV4-1 combines with J gene TRBJ2-2; TRBD2 agrees at 13 bases. The trim removed 4 bases at V and 1 base at J, leaving 6 bases unmatched. This CDR3 is built from 18 residues. CDR1 is MGHRA and CDR2 is YSYEKL in the germline V gene.

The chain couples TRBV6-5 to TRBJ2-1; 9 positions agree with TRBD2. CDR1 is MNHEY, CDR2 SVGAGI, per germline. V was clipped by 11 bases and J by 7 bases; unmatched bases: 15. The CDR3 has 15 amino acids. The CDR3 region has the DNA TGTGCCCTCATGAGGGCAGCGGGGGGCCCAAATGAGCAGTTCTTC. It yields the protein CALMRAAGGPNEQFF.

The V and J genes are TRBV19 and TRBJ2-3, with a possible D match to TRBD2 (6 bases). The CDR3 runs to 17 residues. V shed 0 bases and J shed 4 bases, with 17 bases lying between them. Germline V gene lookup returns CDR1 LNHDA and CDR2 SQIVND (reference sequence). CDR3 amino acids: CASSIEPRGDFPDTQYF. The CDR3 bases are TGTGCCAGTAGTATAGAACCGCGGGGAGATTTTCCAGATACGCAGTATTTT.

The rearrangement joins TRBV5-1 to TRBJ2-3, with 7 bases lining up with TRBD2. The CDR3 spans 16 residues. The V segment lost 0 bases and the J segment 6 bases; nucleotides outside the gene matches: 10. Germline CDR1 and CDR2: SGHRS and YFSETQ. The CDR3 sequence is CASSLDGTGRADTQYF. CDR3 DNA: TGCGCCAGCAGCTTGGACGGGACTGGGAGGGCGGATACGCAGTATTTT.

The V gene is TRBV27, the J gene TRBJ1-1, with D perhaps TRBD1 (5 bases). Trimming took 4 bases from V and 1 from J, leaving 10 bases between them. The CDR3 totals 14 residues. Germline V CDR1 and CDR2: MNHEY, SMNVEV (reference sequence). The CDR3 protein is CASSSPGWNTEAFF. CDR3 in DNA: TGTGCCAGCAGTTCTCCAGGGTGGAACACTGAAGCTTTCTTT.

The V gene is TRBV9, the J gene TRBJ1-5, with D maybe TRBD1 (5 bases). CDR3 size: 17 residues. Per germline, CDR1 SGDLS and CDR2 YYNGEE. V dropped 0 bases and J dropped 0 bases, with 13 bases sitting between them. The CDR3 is CASSVGVRGYSNQPQHF. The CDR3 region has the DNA TGTGCCAGCAGCGTAGGTGTAAGGGGTTATAGCAATCAGCCCCAGCATTTT.

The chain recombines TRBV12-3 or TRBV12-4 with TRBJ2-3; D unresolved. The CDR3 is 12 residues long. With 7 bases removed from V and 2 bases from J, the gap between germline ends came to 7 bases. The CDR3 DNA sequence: TGTGCCAGCACCCCCTTCACAGATACGCAGTATTTT. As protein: CASTPFTDTQYF.

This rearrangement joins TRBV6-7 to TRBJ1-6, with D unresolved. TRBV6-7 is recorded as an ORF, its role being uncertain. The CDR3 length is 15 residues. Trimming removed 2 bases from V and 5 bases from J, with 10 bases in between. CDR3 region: CASSYVQNDNSPLHF. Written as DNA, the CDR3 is TGTGCCAGCAGTTACGTACAGAATGATAATTCACCCCTCCACTTT.

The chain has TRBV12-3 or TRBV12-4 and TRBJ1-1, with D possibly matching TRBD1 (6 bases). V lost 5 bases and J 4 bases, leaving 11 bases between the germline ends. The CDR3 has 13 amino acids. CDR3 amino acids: CASSTQGGTEAFF. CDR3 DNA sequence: TGTGCCAGCAGTACACAGGGCGGCACTGAAGCTTTCTTT.

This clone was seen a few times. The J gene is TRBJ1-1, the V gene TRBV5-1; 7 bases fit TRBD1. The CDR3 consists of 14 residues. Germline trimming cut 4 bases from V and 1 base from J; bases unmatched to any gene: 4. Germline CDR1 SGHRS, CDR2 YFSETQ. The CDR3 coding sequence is TGCGCCAGCAGCGGCGGGACAGAGAACACTGAAGCTTTCTTT. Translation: CASSGGTENTEAFF.